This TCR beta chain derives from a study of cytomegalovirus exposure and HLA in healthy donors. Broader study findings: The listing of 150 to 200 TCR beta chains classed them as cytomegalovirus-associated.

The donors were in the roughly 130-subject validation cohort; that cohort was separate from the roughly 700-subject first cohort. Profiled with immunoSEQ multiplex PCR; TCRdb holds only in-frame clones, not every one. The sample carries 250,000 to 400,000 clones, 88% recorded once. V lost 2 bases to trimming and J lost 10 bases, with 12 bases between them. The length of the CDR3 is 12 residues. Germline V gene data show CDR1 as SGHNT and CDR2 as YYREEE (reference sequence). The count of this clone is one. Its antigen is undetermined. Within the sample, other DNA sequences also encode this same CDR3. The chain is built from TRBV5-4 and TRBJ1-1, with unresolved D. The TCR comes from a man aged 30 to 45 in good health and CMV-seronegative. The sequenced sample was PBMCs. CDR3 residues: CASSLDSRGAFF. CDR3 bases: TGTGCCAGCAGCTTAGATTCCCGGGGAGCTTTCTTT. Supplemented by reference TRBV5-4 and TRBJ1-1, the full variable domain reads ETGVTQSPTHLIKTRGQQVTLRCSSQSGHNTVSWYQQALGQGPQFIFQYYREEENGRGNFPPRFSGLQFPNYSSELNVNALELDDSALYLCASSLDSRGAFFGQGTRLTVV.